A selection of T cell receptor beta chains follows, all from one sample in a study of CD8+ T cells in alopecia areata. Sequencing was performed with immunoSEQ multiplex PCR; in TCRdb, only in-frame clones are kept and a portion is missing. The data hold around 140,000 clones, with around 49% observed a single time. The sample was CD8+ T cells sorted from blood, taken at week 0. The receptors come from a human donor with alopecia areata. The CDR3 runs from the conserved cysteine through the conserved F or W. A D gene is named only where the DNA matches it firmly. Size values are once, few and many counts, or a class for expanded clones, and some rows have none.

CDR3 length: 16; J gene: TRBJ1-4; V gene: TRBV7-2; D gene: NA; clone size: NA; CDR3 DNA: TGTGCCAGCAGCTTAGTAAGGCGGCAGACTAATGAAAAACTGTTTTTT; CDR3 protein: CASSLVRRQTNEKLFF
CDR3 length: 13; J gene: TRBJ2-5; V gene: TRBV5-1; D gene: NA; clone size: NA; CDR3 DNA: TGCGCCAGCAGCGAAAAGGGTTGGGAGACCCAGTACTTC; CDR3 protein: CASSEKGWETQYF
CDR3 length: 13; J gene: TRBJ1-5; V gene: TRBV30; D gene: TRBD1; clone size: few; CDR3 DNA: TGTGCCTGGAGTCTGGGACAGGGTCAGCCCCAGCATTTT; CDR3 protein: CAWSLGQGQPQHF
CDR3 length: 12; J gene: TRBJ1-1; V gene: TRBV6-5; D gene: NA; clone size: NA; CDR3 DNA: TGTGCCAGCACGGACATGGGGACTGAAGCTTTCTTT; CDR3 protein: CASTDMGTEAFF
CDR3 length: 15; J gene: TRBJ2-5; V gene: TRBV9; D gene: NA; clone size: NA; CDR3 DNA: TGTGCCAGCAGCCCGCTACCTCGTGGTATCGAGACCCAGTACTTC; CDR3 protein: CASSPLPRGIETQYF
CDR3 length: 16; J gene: TRBJ1-2; V gene: TRBV25-1; D gene: TRBD1; clone size: NA; CDR3 DNA: TGTGCCAGCAGTGAATCTGAATGGGGGACAGATCATGGCTACACCTTC; CDR3 protein: CASSESEWGTDHGYTF
CDR3 length: 14; J gene: TRBJ2-7; V gene: TRBV7-9; D gene: NA; clone size: few; CDR3 DNA: TGTGCCAGCAGCGCGCCGGGACTGAATTACGAGCAGTACTTC; CDR3 protein: CASSAPGLNYEQYF
CDR3 length: 16; J gene: TRBJ1-1; V gene: TRBV7-6; D gene: NA; clone size: few; CDR3 DNA: TGTGCCAGCAGCTTAGGCTACGGGGGAAGGAACACTGAAGCTTTCTTT; CDR3 protein: CASSLGYGGRNTEAFF
CDR3 length: 17; J gene: TRBJ2-7; V gene: TRBV7-6; D gene: NA; clone size: NA; CDR3 DNA: TGTGCCAGCAGCGCGACTCCAGGGGCCGCCTTATTCCGTGAGCAGTACTTC; CDR3 protein: CASSATPGAALFREQYF
CDR3 length: 17; J gene: TRBJ2-1; V gene: TRBV2; D gene: TRBD2; clone size: NA; CDR3 DNA: TGTGCCAGCAGTGAATATGTGTTAGCGGGGGAAGACAATGAGCAGTTCTTC; CDR3 protein: CASSEYVLAGEDNEQFF
CDR3 length: 15; J gene: TRBJ1-1; V gene: TRBV6-5; D gene: NA; clone size: few; CDR3 DNA: TGTGCCAGCAGGACTAGGCAGGGCCTGAACACTGAAGCTTTCTTT; CDR3 protein: CASRTRQGLNTEAFF
CDR3 length: 11; J gene: TRBJ2-7; V gene: TRBV29-1; D gene: NA; clone size: NA; CDR3 DNA: TGCAGCGGACAGGCGGACTACGAGCAGTACTTC; CDR3 protein: CSGQADYEQYF
CDR3 length: 9; J gene: TRBJ2-2; V gene: TRBV15; D gene: NA; clone size: few; CDR3 DNA: TGTGCTCCCACCGGGGAGCTGTTTTTT; CDR3 protein: CAPTGELFF
CDR3 length: 15; J gene: TRBJ2-5; V gene: TRBV27; D gene: NA; clone size: NA; CDR3 DNA: TGTGCCAGCGGAACCTTAGGATCCCCTCAAGAGACCCAGTACTTC; CDR3 protein: CASGTLGSPQETQYF
CDR3 length: 14; J gene: TRBJ1-6; V gene: TRBV10-3; D gene: NA; clone size: few; CDR3 DNA: TGTGCCACCGGGGCCCCCCGGGCCTCAGATCCCCTCCACTTT; CDR3 protein: CATGAPRASDPLHF
CDR3 length: 16; J gene: TRBJ2-7; V gene: TRBV27; D gene: NA; clone size: NA; CDR3 DNA: TGTGCCAGCAGTTTAAATATTGCCACCATCTCCTACGAGCAGTACTTC; CDR3 protein: CASSLNIATISYEQYF
CDR3 length: 12; J gene: TRBJ2-2; V gene: TRBV15; D gene: NA; clone size: NA; CDR3 DNA: TGTGCCACCAGCAGATACGCCGGGGAGCTGTTTTTT; CDR3 protein: CATSRYAGELFF
CDR3 length: 15; J gene: TRBJ2-7; V gene: TRBV6-5; D gene: TRBD2; clone size: NA; CDR3 DNA: TGTGCCAGCGCATTAACTAGCGGGGGGGCCTACGAGCAGTACTTC; CDR3 protein: CASALTSGGAYEQYF
CDR3 length: 21; J gene: TRBJ2-1; V gene: TRBV4-1; D gene: TRBD2; clone size: NA; CDR3 DNA: TGCGCCAGCAGCCATTCCCTCAAGGGGAGACTAGCTGTAAGCTCCTACAATGAGCAGTTCTTC; CDR3 protein: CASSHSLKGRLAVSSYNEQFF
CDR3 length: 14; J gene: TRBJ2-5; V gene: TRBV6-5; D gene: TRBD1; clone size: NA; CDR3 DNA: TGTGCCAGCAGTCCTTTGACAGGGCTAGAGACCCAGTACTTC; CDR3 protein: CASSPLTGLETQYF